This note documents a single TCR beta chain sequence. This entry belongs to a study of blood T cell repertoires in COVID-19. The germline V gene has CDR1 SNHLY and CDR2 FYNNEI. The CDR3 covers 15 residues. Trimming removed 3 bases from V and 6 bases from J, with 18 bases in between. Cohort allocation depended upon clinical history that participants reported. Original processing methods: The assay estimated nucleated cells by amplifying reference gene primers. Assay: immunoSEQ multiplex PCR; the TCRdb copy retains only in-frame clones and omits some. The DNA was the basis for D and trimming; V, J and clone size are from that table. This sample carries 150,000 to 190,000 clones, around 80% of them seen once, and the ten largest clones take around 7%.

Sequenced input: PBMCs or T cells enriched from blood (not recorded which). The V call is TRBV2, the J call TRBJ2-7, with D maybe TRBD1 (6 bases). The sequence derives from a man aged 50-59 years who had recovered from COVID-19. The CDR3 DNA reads TGTGCCAGCAGTGATCGCAGGGGTCGTATCGTCGAGCAGTACTTC. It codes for CASSDRRGRIVEQYF.